Below are 28 T cell receptor beta chains sequenced from a single sample in a study of regulatory T cells in long-lasting Graves disease. Generation of the TCR library employed RNA extracted from PBMCs. TCRdb recomputed calls from the reads with MiXCR, one row per CDR3 protein. The repertoire holds approximately 1,900 distinct CDR3 sequences, with approximately 58% as singletons. The source material was peripheral blood mononuclear cells (PBMCs), sampled with antithyroid drug treatment, in newly diagnosed or persistent Graves disease (not recorded which). The receptors shown here come from a human donor with Graves disease.

A few counts support this clonotype. This chain uses TRBV12-3 or TRBV12-4 with TRBJ2-7; D remains unclear. This CDR3 has 11 residues. The V gene lost 4 bases and the J gene lost 4 bases, with 5 bases spanning the gap. CDR3 residues: CASSSSYEQYF. The CDR3 bases are TGTGCCAGCAGTTCGAGTTACGAGCAGTACTTC.

This chain links TRBV9 with TRBJ2-3; a possible D gene is TRBD2 (5 bases). V was shortened by 3 bases and J by 6 bases, with 17 bases between the two germline ends. The V gene's germline CDR1 is SGDLS and CDR2 YYNGEE. The CDR3 totals 15 residues. The CDR3 coding sequence is TGTGCCAGCAGCGGAACTAGGGTCCTCCCCGATACGCAGTATTTT. It translates to CASSGTRVLPDTQYF.

A few counts support this clonotype. The genes are TRBV3-1 and TRBJ2-1; D perhaps matches TRBD1 (5 bases). Trimming pared 3 bases from V and 4 bases from J, leaving 10 bases between. The CDR3 runs 14 residues. The germline V gene encodes CDR1 LGHDT and CDR2 YNNKEL (reference sequence). CDR3 nucleotides: TGTGCCAGCAGCCAGCAGGGCCCTTACAATGAGCAGTTCTTC. Translation gives CASSQQGPYNEQFF.

This chain connects TRBV28 to TRBJ1-6; D gene uncertain. Trimming left V 8 bases short and J 6 bases short, with 17 bases between. This CDR3 is 15 amino acids long. Germline CDR1 reads MDHEN; CDR2 reads SYDVKM. This chain's CDR3 is CASRLPGFSNSPLHF. The CDR3 DNA sequence: TGTGCCAGCCGTCTCCCAGGTTTCAGTAATTCACCCCTCCACTTT.

The rearrangement uses TRBV12-3 or TRBV12-4 and TRBJ1-1, with 7 positions matching TRBD1. This CDR3 is built from 13 residues. The ends lost 7 bases at V and 3 bases at J; junction bases unmatched: 5. CDR3 DNA sequence: TGTGCCAGCAATCCGACAGGGTACACTGAAGCTTTCTTT. Protein: CASNPTGYTEAFF.

The chain has TRBV4-1 and TRBJ1-1, with 7 bases fitting TRBD1. Germline V gene lookup returns CDR1 MGHRA and CDR2 YSYEKL. This CDR3 region has 15 residues. With V trimmed by 4 bases and J by 4 bases, 9 bases remained unmatched. Here the CDR3 DNA reads TGCGCCAGCAGCCCTGCCGACAGGGACGGCACTGAAGCTTTCTTT. Translation gives CASSPADRDGTEAFF.

Regarding this clonotype: One end of the junction fails to match germline, which may point to a read error. This chain connects TRBV10-2 to TRBJ2-7, with D unclear. The CDR3 runs to 13 residues. CDR1 and CDR2 from the germline V gene are WSHSY and SAAADI. Written as DNA, the CDR3 is TGCGCCATCAGTTCCTCGCTCTCCTACGAGCAGTACTTC. Its protein is CAISSSLSYEQYF.

V and J are TRBV20-1 and TRBJ2-7; 8 bases map to TRBD2. The germline V gene encodes CDR1 DFQATT and CDR2 SNEGSKA (reference sequence). V was clipped by 3 bases and J by 1 base; unmatched bases: 2. There are 13 residues in the CDR3. The CDR3 DNA sequence: TGCAGTGCTAGTGGCGGGGGGTCCTACGAGCAGTACTTC. Translated, it gives CSASGGGSYEQYF.

The J gene is TRBJ2-1, the V gene TRBV30, with D unclear. Germline-derived CDR1 and CDR2 are GTSNPN and SVGIG (reference sequence). The CDR3 spans 11 residues. The germline V and J ends were trimmed by 4 bases and 7 bases, with 8 bases remaining between them. The CDR3 spells CAWTQRNEQFF. CDR3 nucleotide sequence: TGTGCCTGGACCCAGAGGAATGAGCAGTTCTTC.

The V call is TRBV5-4, the J call TRBJ2-7, with D uncertain. The germline V gene encodes CDR1 SGHNT and CDR2 YYREEE (reference sequence). The CDR3 contains 15 residues. The V and J ends lost 3 bases and 0 bases respectively, with 13 bases between them. CDR3: CASSSERRSSYEQYF. CDR3 coding DNA: TGTGCCAGCAGCTCGGAGAGACGGAGCTCCTACGAGCAGTACTTC.

Only a few counts were recorded for this clonotype. The chain combines TRBV3-1 with TRBJ1-2; no definite D call. CDR1 and CDR2 (germline): LGHDT, YNNKEL (reference sequence). This CDR3 has 14 residues. Trimming cost V 0 bases and J 4 bases, with 9 bases left between them. The CDR3 is CASSQETAAYGYTF. The DNA of the CDR3 is TGTGCCAGCAGCCAAGAGACGGCCGCCTATGGCTACACCTTC.

Concerning this clonotype: Its ends do not fully match the called genes, so a read error is possible. V is TRBV5-1 and J is TRBJ2-5; 8 bases fit TRBD2. This CDR3 has 16 residues. Germline V gene lookup returns CDR1 SGHRS and CDR2 YFSETQ. The DNA for the CDR3 is TGCGCCAGCAACTTGGCCGTCGGGGGGGCCGTCGAGACCCAGTACTTC. Translated, it gives CASNLAVGGAVETQYF.

The chain is built from TRBV9 and TRBJ2-2; the D is unclear. The ends were cut back, 0 bases at V and 10 bases at J, with 4 bases in the middle. The length of the CDR3 is 11 residues. Germline V CDR1 and CDR2: SGDLS, YYNGEE. The CDR3 loop is CASSVGQELFF. The CDR3 DNA follows: TGTGCCAGCAGCGTAGGGCAGGAGCTGTTTTTT.

V is TRBV13 and J is TRBJ2-7; unclear D gene. Deletions cut 5 bases from V and 3 bases from J, with 11 bases between. CDR3 length: 13 amino acids. The V gene's germline CDR1 is PRHDT and CDR2 FYEKMQ (reference sequence). The CDR3 sequence: CASSPGRSYEQYF. Here the CDR3 DNA reads TGTGCCAGCAGCCCGGGCCGGAGCTACGAGCAGTACTTC.

The chain carries TRBV7-3 and TRBJ1-1, with TRBD1 as a possible D gene (6 bases). CDR3 size: 14 residues. V lost 5 bases and J lost 3, with 13 bases in between. Germline V gene lookup returns CDR1 SGHTA and CDR2 FQGTGA. The CDR3 spells CASSQTGSDTEAFF. The CDR3, as DNA: TGTGCCAGCAGCCAAACAGGGAGCGACACTGAAGCTTTCTTT.

This chain uses TRBV13 with TRBJ1-2; TRBD1 might be the D (5 bases). CDR1 and CDR2 (germline): PRHDT, FYEKMQ (reference sequence). Trimming cost V 5 bases and J 6 bases, with 13 bases left between them. There are 13 residues in the CDR3. CDR3 region: CASSADGGNGYTF. The CDR3 nucleotides read TGTGCCAGCAGCGCGGACGGGGGTAATGGCTACACCTTC.

This chain connects TRBV6-5 to TRBJ2-3; D gene uncertain. Germline loops: CDR1 MNHEY, CDR2 SVGAGI. There are 15 residues in the CDR3. V dropped 6 bases and J dropped 2 bases, with 15 bases sitting between them. For the CDR3, the DNA is TGTGCCAGCAGCCGGTTAGGGCAGGCCACAGATACGCAGTATTTT. As protein: CASSRLGQATDTQYF.

V is TRBV15 and J is TRBJ2-7; 10 bases are shared with TRBD1. CDR1 LNHNV and CDR2 YYDKDF come from the germline V gene (reference sequence). V shed 2 bases and J 5 bases; nucleotides not matched to a gene: 12. The CDR3 is made up of 17 amino acids. CDR3 residues: CATSRSPPGTGAHEQYF. CDR3 DNA: TGTGCCACCAGCAGATCGCCCCCCGGGACAGGGGCCCACGAGCAGTACTTC.

This clonotype showed up just a few times. This chain joins TRBV12-3 or TRBV12-4 and TRBJ1-1; 7 nucleotides align to TRBD1. The V gene end was trimmed by 7 bases and the J gene end by 11 bases; junction bases not matched to a gene: 10. This CDR3 has 12 amino acids. The CDR3 spells CASKDRVVEAFF. In DNA form, the CDR3 reads TGTGCCAGCAAAGACAGGGTTGTCGAGGCTTTCTTT.

This sequence joins TRBV7-2 and TRBJ1-1; D not certain. V lost 2 bases to trimming and J lost 1 base, with 5 bases between them. CDR1 and CDR2 (germline): SGHTA, FQGNSA. CDR3 length: 13 amino acids. The CDR3: CASSLSENTEAFF. The CDR3 nucleotides are TGTGCCAGCAGCTTATCAGAGAACACTGAAGCTTTCTTT.

CDR3 DNA sequence: TGTGCCAGCAGCTCCGGGACAGGGGAAAGCTATGGCTACACCTTC. Amino acids: CASSSGTGESYGYTF. V usage is TRBV5-4 and J usage is TRBJ1-2; 10 positions match TRBD1. The CDR3 totals 15 residues. With 3 bases clipped from V and 4 bases from J, the junction kept 6 bases outside the gene matches. Per germline, CDR1 SGHNT and CDR2 YYREEE (reference sequence).

The chain is built from TRBV21-1 and TRBJ2-1; the D segment call TRBD1 is taken from the table without a DNA check. TRBV21-1 is listed as a pseudogene. CDR3 length equals 15 residues. The DNA of the CDR3 is TGTGCCAGCAGCACCGGACAGCCCGTCTACAATGAGCAGTTCTTC. Its translation is CASSTGQPVYNEQFF.

The rearrangement uses TRBV9 and TRBJ2-7, with 8 bases matching TRBD2. In germline, CDR1 is SGDLS, CDR2 YYNGEE. The V segment lost 0 bases and the J segment 7 bases; nucleotides outside the gene matches: 9. The CDR3 length is 15 residues. The CDR3 sequence is CASSVVGGGPGEQYF. DNA for the CDR3: TGTGCCAGCAGCGTAGTGGGCGGGGGGCCAGGGGAGCAGTACTTC.

The chain joins TRBV7-2 to TRBJ1-5; no firm D call. The ends were cut back, 1 base at V and 5 bases at J, with 6 bases in the middle. CDR3 length: 13 amino acids. CDR1 is SGHTA and CDR2 is FQGNSA in the germline V gene. The CDR3 is CASSLVPHQPQHF. CDR3 DNA: TGTGCCAGCAGCTTAGTCCCACATCAGCCCCAGCATTTT.

The sample holds one count of this clonotype. This chain uses TRBV5-1 with TRBJ2-2; 10 positions match TRBD1. This CDR3 is 15 amino acids long. Per the germline V gene, CDR1 is SGHRS and CDR2 is YFSETQ. V shed 4 bases, J shed 3 bases, and the junction held 3 bases outside the gene matches. The CDR3 sequence: CASSGQGGYTGELFF. The CDR3 coding sequence is TGCGCCAGCAGCGGACAGGGGGGGTACACCGGGGAGCTGTTTTTT.

The chain is built from TRBV4-3 and TRBJ2-5; perhaps TRBD2 as D (5 bases). The V gene lost 1 base and the J gene lost 4 bases, with 13 bases spanning the gap. CDR1 is LGHNA, CDR2 YSLEER, per germline. This CDR3 region has 15 residues. For the CDR3, the DNA is TGCGCCAGCAGCCAAGGGAGCGGTACCCTAGAGACCCAGTACTTC. Protein sequence: CASSQGSGTLETQYF.

This clonotype was observed a handful of times. The chain is built from TRBV13 and TRBJ2-7; TRBD1 matches 7 bases. The CDR3 covers 17 residues. With V trimmed by 5 bases and J by 3 bases, 16 bases remained unmatched. CDR1 and CDR2 from the germline V gene are PRHDT and FYEKMQ (reference sequence). CDR3 coding DNA: TGTGCCAGCAGCCCGCTAGGTTGGCAGGGGGAATTCTACGAGCAGTACTTC. This gives the protein CASSPLGWQGEFYEQYF.

In its sample, this clonotype was seen a few times. The J gene is TRBJ1-4, the V gene TRBV23-1, with D possibly TRBD1 on 6 matching bases. TRBV23-1 belongs to the ORF category, with a function that is uncertain. This CDR3 comprises 14 residues. The V end lost 6 bases, the J end lost 5 bases, and 13 bases lay between the germline ends. CDR3 nucleotides: TGCGCCAGCAGGTCACTAACAGGGAATGAAAAACTGTTTTTT. Its translation: CASRSLTGNEKLFF.